Many counts were recorded for the clone carrying this T cell receptor beta chain. The antigen is not known. A TCRbeta library incorporating unique molecular identifiers was prepared. TCRdb re-called the PCR reads with MiXCR, one entry per CDR3 protein. The sample gives hundreds of thousands of distinct CDR3 sequences, over 10% of which show up once; over 2% is in the top ten. This sample stems from a study of T-cell reconstitution after alpha-beta-depleted transplantation in children. General study results and limits: Several hundred expanded graft clones reportedly gave rise to the alpha-beta T cells present about two months after transplant. By one year post-transplant, T-cell counts and diversity largely arose from T cells that were newly produced.

This CDR3 comprises 13 residues. Germline CDR1 is SQVTM and CDR2 is ANQGSEA. V lost 3 bases, J lost 3 bases, and 12 bases lay in between. This clonotype originated in a male patient between 10 and 17 years old who had a stem cell transplant for acute myeloid leukemia, so the T cells may come from the graft donor. This rearrangement joins TRBV29-1 to TRBJ2-7; possible D gene TRBD1, 6 bases. The input for sequencing was PBMCs, mostly from graft donor cells, taken 360 days after TCRalphabeta/CD19-depleted stem cell transplant. The CDR3 spells CSVDTGQSYEQYF. The CDR3 DNA sequence: TGCAGCGTTGATACTGGACAGAGCTACGAGCAGTACTTC.